Below, 6 T cell receptor beta chains from the same sample are listed, as sequenced in a study of T-cell reconstitution after alpha-beta-depleted transplantation in children. Molecular barcoding with unique molecular identifiers was used for the TCRbeta library. TCRdb independently ran MiXCR on the PCR reads; one entry per CDR3 protein. The sample includes a few hundred thousand distinct CDR3 sequences, over 20% of them seen just once. The sample in question was PBMCs, obtained before TCRalphabeta/CD19-depleted stem cell transplant. The receptor source for this set is a girl aged 2-9 years with Fanconi anemia, due to receive a stem cell transplant.

The chain has TRBV29-1 and TRBJ2-3, with D hard to call. V gave up 7 bases and J gave up 1 base, with 12 bases separating them. CDR1 SQVTM and CDR2 ANQGSEA come from the germline V gene. CDR3 length: 13 amino acids. The CDR3 spells CSDRTDGTDTQYF. In DNA form, the CDR3 reads TGCAGCGACCGAACTGACGGCACAGATACGCAGTATTTT.

Of note for this clonotype: At one end the junction does not follow the germline gene, possibly because of a read error. This chain joins TRBV29-1 and TRBJ2-2; D remains ambiguous. The CDR3 extends over 13 amino acids. From germline, CDR1 is SQVTM and CDR2 ANQGSEA. CDR3 loop: CSIERQNTGELFF. Here the CDR3 DNA reads TGCAGCATTGAACGACAGAACACCGGGGAGCTGTTTTTT.

This clonotype is a singleton in its sample. The DNA of the CDR3 is TGTGCCAGCAGCTTCCGGACAGGGTCCGGGGAGCTGTTTTTT. Amino acid sequence: CASSFRTGSGELFF. This chain connects TRBV7-2 to TRBJ2-2; 8 bases fit TRBD1. The ends lost 3 bases at V and 6 bases at J; junction bases unmatched: 3. The CDR3 extends over 14 amino acids. Germline CDR1 is SGHTA and CDR2 is FQGNSA.

This clonotype was counted only a few times. This chain links TRBV30 with TRBJ2-1; D possibly corresponds to TRBD1 (6 bases). The CDR3 is 13 residues long. V was shortened by 8 bases and J by 0 bases, with 11 bases between the two germline ends. CDR1 and CDR2 (germline): GTSNPN, SVGIG (reference sequence). The DNA for the CDR3 is TGTGCCCTGAGGGGGAGCTCCTACAATGAGCAGTTCTTC. Its translation is CALRGSSYNEQFF.

Only a few counts were recorded for this clonotype. The chain recombines TRBV29-1 with TRBJ2-7; 9 positions agree with TRBD2. Germline trimming cut 0 bases from V and 6 bases from J; bases unmatched to any gene: 3. There are 13 residues in the CDR3. In germline, CDR1 is SQVTM, CDR2 ANQGSEA. Here the CDR3 DNA reads TGCAGCGTTGAAGATAGGACTAGCGTCGAGCAGTACTTC. This encodes CSVEDRTSVEQYF.

There are a few counts of this clonotype. The V call is TRBV7-6, the J call TRBJ2-5, with TRBD1 identical over 7 bases. The CDR3 consists of 12 residues. Germline V lookup: CDR1 SGHVS, CDR2 FNYEAQ. Trimming at V came to 5 bases and at J to 5 bases, leaving 2 bases not matched to a gene. CDR3 region: CASSQGEETQYF. The CDR3 nucleotides are TGTGCCAGCAGCCAGGGGGAGGAGACCCAGTACTTC.